Here is one TCR beta chain with its context. This clonotype was detected ten times or more. Its antigen specificity is not known. No base-level quality is on record; no much larger clone is a single base apart. The data were obtained in a study of early T cells in non-severe SARS-CoV-2 infection (dated by TCRdb to the early 2020s). Turning to the overall study: Because TCR sequencing was done on bulk RNA from unsorted whole blood, the alpha and beta chains could not be paired.

From cysteine to phenylalanine, the CDR3 is 14 amino acids long. Solely the CDR3 DNA is kept, with 42 bases framed from the first base. Compared with germline, V lacks 4 bases and J lacks 4 bases; bases without a gene match: 4. The germline V gene specifies SGHTA as CDR1 and FQGNSA as CDR2. A case-control design nested within a healthcare worker cohort in London, UK, was used, with weekly nasopharyngeal swab PCR tests and blood sampling performed. Healthcare workers were enrolled in the week of the UK lockdown, from 23 to 31 March 2020, and were followed every week for up to about 15 weeks. The library relied on 5' RACE. The instrument given in TCRdb is NextSeq 500. Unique molecular identifiers were attached to individual cDNA molecules in the TCR library protocol so that sequencing error and PCR bias could be corrected. Both TCR alpha and beta chains were sequenced, and tight co-correlation was observed between alpha and beta sequence abundances in each sample. On the authors' methods: V gene, J gene and CDR3 annotation of TCR sequences was performed with Decombinator V4. TCRs were defined as expanded if a significant change between any two time points was detected under a Poisson model with p below 0.0001. TCR abundances were normalised to the total number of TCRs sequenced per sample and expressed as counts per million. TRAV1-2 paired with TRAJ12, TRAJ20 or TRAJ33 defined MAIT TCRs, while TRAV10 paired with TRAJ18 defined iNKT TCRs. VDJdb, accessed 1 November 2021, was searched for CMV, EBV and SARS-CoV-2 annotated TCRs, with TCRs annotated for multiple antigens excluded. TCRdb passed the public sequencing reads through fastp at Q25 and MiXCR, retaining productive beta sequences. Records with the same CDR3 protein are collapsed into one entry carrying the most frequent genes and DNA. What appears here as the V and J calls and clone size reflects TCRdb's work, not the paper's. Counted in this sample were about 100,000 distinct CDR3 sequences; over 10% of them appeared once. The top ten hold approximately 2.4% of the sample.

Study-wide findings and limitations: VDJdb matching was skewed toward anti-spike CD8 responses and likely underestimated virus-specific expansions by missing private and CD4 specificities.

The sequenced sample was whole blood. The source is an adult who was a healthcare worker with PCR-confirmed SARS-CoV-2 infection or an uninfected control (not recorded which). This sequence uses TRBV7-2 and TRBJ2-3, with TRBD2 identical over 8 junction bases. Read as DNA, the sequence is TGTGCCAGCAGCTCGGGACTAGTTCCAGATACGCAGTATTTT. Its translation reads: CASSSGLVPDTQYF.